This entry describes one T cell receptor beta chain. The entry originates in a study of CD8 T cells in Susac syndrome. Random hexamers primed reverse transcription of about 0.5 to 1 ug RNA. A multiplex approach, immunoSEQ multiplex PCR, amplified TCR beta CDR3 across 54 Vbeta and 13 Jbeta. TCRdb re-called the immunoSEQ multiplex PCR reads with MiXCR, one entry per CDR3 protein. The sample has some 220,000 distinct CDR3 sequences, 95% seen once. Germline V gene sequence: CDR1 MDHEN, CDR2 SYDVKM. V shed 6 bases, J shed 7 bases, and the junction held 4 bases outside the gene matches. The CDR3 sequence is 14 residues long. The TEMRA cells underwent FACS enrichment, while the CD8+ and CD4+ T cells underwent negative isolation.

The receptor's source is a human donor with multiple sclerosis. Sequencing used CD4+ T cells from PBMCs. The rearrangement uses TRBV28 and TRBJ1-4; 11 bases fit TRBD1. The CDR3 here is CASRGQGVFEKLFF. CDR3 coding DNA: TGTGCCAGCAGGGGACAGGGGGTTTTTGAAAAACTGTTTTTT.